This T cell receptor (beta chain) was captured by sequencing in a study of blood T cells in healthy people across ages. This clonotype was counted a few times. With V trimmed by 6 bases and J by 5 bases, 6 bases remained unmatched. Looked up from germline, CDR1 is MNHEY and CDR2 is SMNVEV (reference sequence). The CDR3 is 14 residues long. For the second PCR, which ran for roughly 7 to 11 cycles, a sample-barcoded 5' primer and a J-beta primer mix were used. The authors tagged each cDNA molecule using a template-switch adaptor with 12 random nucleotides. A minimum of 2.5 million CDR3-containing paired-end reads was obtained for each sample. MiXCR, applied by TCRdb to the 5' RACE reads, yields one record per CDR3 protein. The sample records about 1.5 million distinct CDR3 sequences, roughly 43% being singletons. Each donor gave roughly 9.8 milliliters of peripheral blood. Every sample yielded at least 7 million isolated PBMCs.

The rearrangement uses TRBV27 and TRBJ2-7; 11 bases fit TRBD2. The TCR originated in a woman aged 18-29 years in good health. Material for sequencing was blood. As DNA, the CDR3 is TGTGCCAGCAGCCGACTAGCGGGGATCCACGAGCAGTACTTC. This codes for CASSRLAGIHEQYF.